This TCR beta chain was captured in a study of cytomegalovirus exposure and HLA in healthy donors. Study information: An analysis done earlier identified almost 120 million unique TCR beta sequences from about 179 million T cells.

60 Vbeta and 13 Jbeta primers were used in PCR. Produced via immunoSEQ multiplex PCR; TCRdb's table is partial and in-frame only. This sample has 120,000 to 150,000 clones, with 65% to 85% found just once. With 6 bases removed from V and 0 bases from J, the gap between germline ends came to 14 bases. Per germline, CDR1 SEHNR and CDR2 FQNEAQ (reference sequence). The CDR3 has 15 residues. Findings of the study overall: What was likely a sequencing artifact was a cluster of highly shared sequence variants. Presence/absence analyses rested on an assumption that sequencing depth was roughly uniform across donors.

As to this clone: Its antigen is not identified.

The clonotype was recovered from a woman aged 40 to 50 in good health and CMV-seropositive. This sequence joins TRBV7-9 and TRBJ1-2; D is possibly TRBD1 (5 bases). Sequencing was carried out using PBMCs. In DNA, the CDR3 is TGTGCCAGCAGTTCCATCCAAGGGGCTAACTATGGCTACACCTTC. Amino acid sequence: CASSSIQGANYGYTF.